The T cell receptor (beta chain) under discussion was sequenced for a study of blood T cell repertoires in COVID-19. The wider study: COVID-19 samples, acute and convalescent, were from the United States, Italy and Spain. Sources were T cells, B-cell-depleted T cells, or PBMCs; the material itself was cDNA or gDNA.

Per the original data handling: Nucleated cell number was recorded as an estimate derived from reference gene primer amplification. Only in-frame clones appear in the TCRdb table, and some are missing; sequencing was by immunoSEQ multiplex PCR. V, J and clone size are those of that table, while D and trimming were read from the DNA. The sample contains 70,000 or so clones, roughly 71% of which appear only once. The table lists this clone with a few counts. V gave up 5 bases and J gave up 1 base, with 14 bases separating them. In germline, CDR1 is GTSNPN, CDR2 SVGIG (reference sequence). The CDR3 consists of 14 residues.

The material sequenced was peripheral blood. The J gene is TRBJ1-1, the V gene TRBV30; unclear D gene. The sequence derives from a man between 60 and 75 years old with COVID-19, enrolled during active disease. Here the CDR3 reads CAWQQRGGNTEAFF. In DNA form, the CDR3 reads TGTGCCTGGCAGCAGCGAGGCGGGAACACTGAAGCTTTCTTT.